This record looks at one T cell receptor beta chain sequence and its context. Antigen specificity is unknown. These data are taken from a study of beta chain features in type 1 diabetes. Overall study: In age, gender and cell yields, patients were similar to healthy donors. Whole-study findings and limits: Any role of HLA type in TCRB rearrangement remained unresolved here.

Expressed TCRB transcripts were sequenced because the entire RNA isolate underwent reverse transcription. TCRdb's copy holds only in-frame clones and misses some; the assay was immunoSEQ multiplex PCR. The sample yields more than 300,000 clones, less than 10% seen once. V was trimmed by 0 bases and J by 5 bases, leaving 7 bases between them. Germline values: CDR1 LGHNA, CDR2 YSLEER. The CDR3 totals 13 residues. This TCR derives from a woman in her late teens or twenties in good health. The chain has TRBV4-3 and TRBJ2-5; the D gene could be TRBD1 or TRBD2 (5 bases each). Sample: central memory CD4+ T cells from blood. The CDR3 loop reads CASSQDWGETQYF. The DNA of the CDR3 is TGCGCCAGCAGCCAAGATTGGGGGGAGACCCAGTACTTC.